This T cell receptor beta chain was sequenced during a study of vaccination and CD4 T cells after COVID-19. Study-wide background: The makeup of the convalescents was six males and four females, two of them Hispanic.

Cultured CD4+ T cell DNA underwent sequencing with the Oncomine TCR Beta short-read assay. TCRdb re-analysed the PCR reads in MiXCR, keeping a single row per CDR3 protein. This sample has under 7,500 distinct CDR3 sequences; roughly 57% occur once, and the top ten carry 34%. Deletions cut 4 bases from V and 0 bases from J, with 9 bases between. CDR1 is LNHDA and CDR2 is SQIVND in the germline V gene (reference sequence). The CDR3 has 14 amino acids. Treatment noted: 10-day PBMC culture with coronavirus spike peptide pools or control peptides (ViraFEST assay). This clonotype was observed a single time. Its specificity is unknown.

This chain uses TRBV19 with TRBJ1-1; D is unresolved. The specimen was CD4+ T cells from blood, cultured in vitro. The sequence was obtained from a human donor who had recovered from COVID-19. CDR3 sequence reads: CASSNGRLNTEAFF. The CDR3 DNA is TGTGCCAGTAGTAACGGCAGACTGAACACTGAAGCTTTCTTT.